A selection of T cell receptor beta chains follows, all from one sample in a study of T cell responses to AZD1222 COVID-19 vaccine. Assay: immunoSEQ multiplex PCR; the TCRdb copy retains only in-frame clones and omits some. The table has 150,000 or so clones, 91% seen once. This sample comprised peripheral blood, obtained on day 0 of AZD1222 vaccination. These receptor sequences come from an adult in good health. Each CDR3 is given with its conserved first and last residue. Each record gives: V gene, J gene, D gene, clone size, CDR3 protein, CDR3 DNA. D genes are given only for firm matches. Some rows have no size entry. The others give once, few or many, or a class for an expanded clone.

TRBV5-1	TRBJ1-1	.	once	CASSLQASNTEAFF	TGCGCCAGCAGCTTACAGGCGTCGAACACTGAAGCTTTCTTT
TRBV7-9	TRBJ2-1	.	.	CASSLTTEGGWLF	TGTGCCAGCAGCCTTACAACCGAGGGGGGATGGCTCTTC
TRBV6-5	TRBJ2-3	.	.	CASSFGSTQYF	TGTGCCAGCAGTTTTGGTTCTACGCAGTATTTT
TRBV12-3/TRBV12-4	TRBJ1-4	TRBD1	.	CASSPTGKVVFF	TGTGCCAGCAGTCCGACAGGGAAGGTGGTGTTTTTT
TRBV14	TRBJ2-6	.	few	CASSQDLPSLGANVLTF	TGTGCCAGCAGCCAAGATCTCCCCAGCCTCGGGGCCAACGTCCTGACTTTC
TRBV9	TRBJ1-1	.	.	CASSVAGQGAVSFF	TGTGCCAGCAGCGTAGCGGGGCAAGGGGCGGTGTCTTTCTTT
TRBV2	TRBJ1-1	.	few	CASRGTEAFF	TGTGCCAGCAGGGGAACTGAAGCTTTCTTT
TRBV27	TRBJ1-5	.	.	CASSFRGSNQPQHF	TGTGCCAGCAGTTTCCGGGGTAGCAATCAGCCCCAGCATTTT
TRBV5-8	TRBJ2-3	.	once	CASSLFLASNADTQYF	TGTGCCAGCAGCTTGTTTTTGGCTAGCAACGCAGATACGCAGTATTTT
TRBV28	TRBJ2-1	.	.	CASSSGTSIYNEQFF	TGTGCCAGCAGTTCCGGGACTTCTATTTACAATGAGCAGTTCTTC
TRBV4-2	TRBJ2-7	.	.	CASSQVIRDTPYEQYF	TGTGCCAGCAGCCAAGTGATCCGAGACACCCCCTACGAGCAGTACTTC
TRBV9	TRBJ2-6	TRBD1	.	CASEGQGAPGANVLTF	TGTGCCAGCGAGGGGCAGGGGGCGCCCGGGGCCAACGTCCTGACTTTC
TRBV5-5	TRBJ1-5	.	.	CASSLEGKPQHF	TGTGCCAGCAGCTTGGAGGGAAAGCCCCAGCATTTT
TRBV28	TRBJ1-3	.	once	CASIETGNTIYF	TGTGCCAGCATCGAAACGGGAAACACCATATATTTT
TRBV5-1	TRBJ2-1	TRBD1	few	CASSQTGGNSYNEQFF	TGCGCCAGCAGCCAAACAGGGGGGAACTCCTACAATGAGCAGTTCTTC
TRBV19	TRBJ1-1	.	.	CASSIIKGGTEAFF	TGTGCCAGTAGTATAATCAAAGGTGGGACTGAAGCTTTCTTT
TRBV11-3	TRBJ2-1	.	.	CASSPPPAMEQFF	TGTGCCAGCAGCCCGCCCCCGGCTATGGAGCAGTTCTTC
TRBV19	TRBJ1-1	.	.	CASSIKRSLDPNTEAFF	TGTGCCAGTAGTATTAAACGTTCCCTCGACCCGAACACTGAAGCTTTCTTT
TRBV11-1	TRBJ2-3	.	.	CASSFRQVPDTQYF	TGTGCCAGCAGCTTCCGACAGGTCCCAGATACGCAGTATTTT
TRBV7-9	TRBJ2-7	.	.	CASSPVEKSYEQYF	TGTGCCAGCAGCCCTGTTGAGAAGTCCTACGAGCAGTACTTC
TRBV28	TRBJ2-2	.	.	CASSLRARVGELFF	TGTGCCAGCAGTTTACGGGCTAGGGTGGGGGAGCTGTTTTTT
TRBV6-2/TRBV6-3	TRBJ1-4	.	.	CASRYDRRELATNEKLFF	TGTGCCAGCAGATACGACAGGCGGGAACTTGCAACTAATGAAAAACTGTTTTTT
TRBV24-1	TRBJ2-1	TRBD2	few	CATSDPSTSGRASYNEQFF	TGTGCCACCAGTGACCCCTCAACTAGCGGGAGGGCTTCCTACAATGAGCAGTTCTTC
TRBV7-8	TRBJ2-1	TRBD2	.	CASSLVLLAEDNEQFF	TGTGCCAGCAGCTTAGTCTTACTAGCGGAGGACAATGAGCAGTTCTTC
TRBV4-3	TRBJ2-7	TRBD2	.	CASSQLPLGREGYEQYF	TGCGCCAGCAGCCAACTACCCCTGGGACGGGAGGGCTACGAGCAGTACTTC
TRBV9	TRBJ1-6	.	.	CASSVLVGPLHF	TGTGCCAGCAGCGTGTTAGTAGGCCCCCTCCACTTT
TRBV27	TRBJ1-1	.	once	CASSFAGRTEAFF	TGTGCCAGCAGTTTCGCCGGGAGGACTGAAGCTTTCTTT
TRBV18	TRBJ2-7	.	.	CASSPPDGTYEQYF	TGTGCCAGCTCACCACCCGACGGGACCTACGAGCAGTACTTC
TRBV2	TRBJ2-1	TRBD2	once	CASGVWTSAEQFF	TGTGCCAGCGGGGTTTGGACTAGCGCGGAGCAGTTCTTC
TRBV7-2	TRBJ2-1	TRBD2	.	CASSLALAGGFNEQFF	TGTGCCAGCAGCTTAGCCCTAGCGGGAGGCTTCAATGAGCAGTTCTTC
TRBV14	TRBJ1-4	.	.	CASSFLGTTNEKLFF	TGTGCCAGCAGCTTCTTGGGGACAACTAATGAAAAACTGTTTTTT
TRBV19	TRBJ1-2	.	once	CATKPHPPRVDGYTF	TGTGCCACCAAGCCCCACCCGCCAAGAGTGGATGGCTACACCTTC
TRBV12-5	TRBJ1-2	.	.	CASGLVQSGGYTF	TGTGCTAGTGGTTTGGTACAGTCGGGAGGCTACACCTTC
TRBV7-6	TRBJ1-4	TRBD1	once	CASSLGGQGVGEKLFF	TGTGCCAGCAGCTTAGGGGGACAGGGAGTCGGTGAAAAACTGTTTTTT
TRBV30	TRBJ2-6	.	.	CAWRGLDSGANVLTF	TGTGCCTGGAGGGGACTTGACTCTGGGGCCAACGTCCTGACTTTC
TRBV28	TRBJ2-1	.	few	CASSLLAGFDNEQFF	TGTGCCAGCAGTTTACTCGCGGGATTTGACAATGAGCAGTTCTTC
TRBV7-8	TRBJ2-7	.	.	CASSAGSSHYEQYF	TGTGCCAGCAGCGCAGGGTCTTCTCACTACGAGCAGTACTTC
TRBV3-1/TRBV3-2	TRBJ1-1	.	.	CASSQELLDTEAFF	TGTGCCAGCAGCCAAGAATTGTTAGACACTGAAGCTTTCTTT
TRBV13	TRBJ1-3	.	.	CAAAPPGASGNTIYF	TGTGCCGCCGCCCCGCCGGGGGCGTCTGGAAACACCATATATTTT
TRBV2	TRBJ1-2	TRBD1	.	CASPILDRGGGYTF	TGTGCCAGCCCAATTTTGGACAGGGGAGGAGGCTACACCTTC
TRBV5-4	TRBJ2-1	TRBD1	.	CASSPTGLQNNEQFF	TGTGCCAGCAGCCCGACAGGGTTACAGAACAATGAGCAGTTCTTC
TRBV2	TRBJ1-5	TRBD1	.	CASSGTGNSNQPQHF	TGTGCCAGCAGTGGGACAGGGAATAGCAATCAGCCCCAGCATTTT
TRBV12-3/TRBV12-4	TRBJ2-1	.	.	CASSLLGVREQFF	TGTGCCAGCAGTTTATTGGGAGTACGTGAGCAGTTCTTC
TRBV6-2/TRBV6-3	TRBJ2-1	TRBD2	.	CASSYPSGPSPSSYNEQFF	TGTGCCAGCAGTTATCCTAGCGGGCCTAGCCCAAGCTCCTACAATGAGCAGTTCTTC
TRBV6-5	TRBJ1-5	.	.	CASQQNSNQPQHF	TGTGCCAGCCAGCAAAACAGCAATCAGCCCCAGCATTTT
TRBV19	TRBJ1-1	TRBD1	once	CASSGLRGQTEAFF	TGTGCCAGTAGTGGCCTCAGGGGGCAAACTGAAGCTTTCTTT
TRBV29-1	TRBJ1-1	.	.	CSVNWGTEAFF	TGCAGCGTTAACTGGGGGACTGAAGCTTTCTTT
TRBV11-3	TRBJ2-7	TRBD2	.	CASSFRMGLAGDEQYF	TGTGCCAGCAGCTTTCGTATGGGACTAGCGGGAGACGAGCAGTACTTC